This T cell receptor (beta chain) was obtained from a study of T-cell memory formation after mild COVID-19. Study-level information: TCR clusters mostly belonged to single donors.

TCRdb redid the calling of the 5' RACE reads with MiXCR, one entry per CDR3 protein. Among tens of thousands of distinct CDR3 sequences listed, roughly 9% were seen once. The J segment lost 8 bases and the V segment lost 8 bases, leaving 8 bases of the junction unmatched. The CDR3 is made up of 12 amino acids. Germline CDR1 reads GTSNPN; CDR2 reads SVGIG (reference sequence). As concerns this clonotype: Its antigen is currently unknown.

Study-level points and caveats: The pre-infection memory compartment contained some responding clones, suggesting cross-reactive memory joined. CD4+ contracting clones lay mainly in CM and EM, CD8+ ones in EMRA. Clones from the second wave (peaking day 37) had unconfirmed SARS-CoV-2 specificity.

The specimen was PBMCs or a T cell subset sorted from them (not recorded which). This rearrangement joins TRBV30 to TRBJ1-4; 7 positions agree with TRBD1. The receptor's source is an adult woman who had mild COVID-19 (a few samples of this study predate the infection). Cell type and time point are not known. The CDR3 spells CAGTGVGEKLFF. In DNA form, the CDR3 reads TGTGCCGGTACAGGGGTTGGGGAAAAACTGTTTTTT. Complete variable domain (other parts from reference TRBV30 and TRBJ1-4): SQTIHQWPATLVQPVGSPLSLECTVEGTSNPNLYWYRQAAGRGLQLLFYSVGIGQISSEVPQNLSASRPQDRQFILSSKKLLLSDSGFYLCAGTGVGEKLFFGSGTQLSVL.